This T cell receptor beta chain emerged from a study of T cell responses to AZD1222 COVID-19 vaccine. Study observations and caveats: After the peak T cell response, and only then, were repertoires sampled. Recipients of AZD1222 seropositive at baseline numbered only 6 or 7. There were vaccine-associated CD4 TCRs across spike, dominant at 160-218 and 743-854.

A note on this clone: Its antigen is not identified.

V lost 5 bases and J lost 5, with 5 bases in between. This CDR3 is built from 11 residues. The germline gives CDR1 MDHEN, CDR2 SYDVKM. Some clones are missing from TCRdb's copy, which holds only in-frame ones; the method was immunoSEQ multiplex PCR. This table has about 85,000 clones, about nine tenths appearing once. This chain uses TRBV28 with TRBJ2-3; D remains ambiguous. The sequences come from peripheral blood, collected on day 0 of AZD1222 vaccination. This receptor was taken from an adult in good health. The CDR3 is CASSRVDTQYF. The DNA for the CDR3 is TGTGCCAGCAGTCGAGTAGATACGCAGTATTTT.